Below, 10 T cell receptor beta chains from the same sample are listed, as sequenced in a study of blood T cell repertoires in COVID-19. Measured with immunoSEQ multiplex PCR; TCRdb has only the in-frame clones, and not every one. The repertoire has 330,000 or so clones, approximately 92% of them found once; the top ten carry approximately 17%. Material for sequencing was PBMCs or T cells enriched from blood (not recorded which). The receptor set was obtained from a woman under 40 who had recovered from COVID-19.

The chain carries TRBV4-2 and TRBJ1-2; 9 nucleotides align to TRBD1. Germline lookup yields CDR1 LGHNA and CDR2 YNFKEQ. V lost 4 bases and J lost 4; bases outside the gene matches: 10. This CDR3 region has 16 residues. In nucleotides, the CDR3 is TGTGCCAGCAGCCCCAGTCCCGGGACAGGGACCTATGGCTACACCTTC. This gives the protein CASSPSPGTGTYGYTF.

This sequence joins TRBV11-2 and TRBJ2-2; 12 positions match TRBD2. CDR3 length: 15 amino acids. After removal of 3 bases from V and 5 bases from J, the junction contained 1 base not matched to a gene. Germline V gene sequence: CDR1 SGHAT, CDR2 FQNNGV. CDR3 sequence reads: CASSFLAGGTGELFF. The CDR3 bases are TGTGCCAGCAGCTTCCTAGCGGGGGGGACCGGGGAGCTGTTTTTT.

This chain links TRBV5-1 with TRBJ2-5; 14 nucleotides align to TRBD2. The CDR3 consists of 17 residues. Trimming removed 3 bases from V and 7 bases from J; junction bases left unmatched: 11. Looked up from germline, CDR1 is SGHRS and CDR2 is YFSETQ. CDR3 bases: TGCGCCAGCAGCTCCCTGACTAGCGGGGGGGCAGGTGTGACCCAGTACTTC. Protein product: CASSSLTSGGAGVTQYF.

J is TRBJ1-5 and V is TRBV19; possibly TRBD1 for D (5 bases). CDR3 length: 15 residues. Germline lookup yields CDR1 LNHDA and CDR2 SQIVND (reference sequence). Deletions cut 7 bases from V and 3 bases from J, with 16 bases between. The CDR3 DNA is TGTGCCAGTACTAGTATAGACAGACTCAATCAGCCCCAGCATTTT. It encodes CASTSIDRLNQPQHF.

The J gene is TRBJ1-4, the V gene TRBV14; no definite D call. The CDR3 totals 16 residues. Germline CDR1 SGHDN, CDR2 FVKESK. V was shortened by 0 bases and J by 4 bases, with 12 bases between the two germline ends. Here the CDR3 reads CASSQDREADNEKLFF. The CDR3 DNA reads TGTGCCAGCAGCCAAGATCGTGAGGCGGATAATGAAAAACTGTTTTTT.

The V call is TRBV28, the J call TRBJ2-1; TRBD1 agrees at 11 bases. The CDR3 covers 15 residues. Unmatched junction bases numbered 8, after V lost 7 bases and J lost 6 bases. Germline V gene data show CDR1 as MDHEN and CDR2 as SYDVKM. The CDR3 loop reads CASISGQGGSNEQFF. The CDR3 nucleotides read TGTGCCAGCATCTCGGGACAGGGGGGCTCCAATGAGCAGTTCTTC.

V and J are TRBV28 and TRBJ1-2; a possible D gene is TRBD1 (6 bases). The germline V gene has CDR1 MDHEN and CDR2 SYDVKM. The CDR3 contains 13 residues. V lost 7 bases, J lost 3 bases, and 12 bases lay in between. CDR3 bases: TGTGCCAGCACCGAGGGGGTTTACTATGGCTACACCTTC. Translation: CASTEGVYYGYTF.

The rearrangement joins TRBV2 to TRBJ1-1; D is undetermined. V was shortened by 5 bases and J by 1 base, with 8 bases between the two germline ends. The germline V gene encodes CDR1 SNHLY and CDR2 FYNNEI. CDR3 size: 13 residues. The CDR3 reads CASSRVSNTEAFF. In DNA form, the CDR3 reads TGTGCCAGCAGTCGGGTATCGAACACTGAAGCTTTCTTT.

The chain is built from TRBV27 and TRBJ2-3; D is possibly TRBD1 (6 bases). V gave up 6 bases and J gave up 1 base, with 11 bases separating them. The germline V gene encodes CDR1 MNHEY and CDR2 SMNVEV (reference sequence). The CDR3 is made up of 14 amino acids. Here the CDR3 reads CASRKNRGTDTQYF. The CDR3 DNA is TGTGCCAGCAGAAAAAACAGGGGCACAGATACGCAGTATTTT.

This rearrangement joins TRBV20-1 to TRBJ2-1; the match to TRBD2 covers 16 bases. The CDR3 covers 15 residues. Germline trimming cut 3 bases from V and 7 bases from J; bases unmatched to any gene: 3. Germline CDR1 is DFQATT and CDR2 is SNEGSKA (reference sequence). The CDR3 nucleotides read TGCAGTGCTAGTTTGGGACTAGCGGGGGGGAATGAGCAGTTCTTC. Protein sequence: CSASLGLAGGNEQFF.